Included here is one TCR beta chain sequence, with context. In its sample, this clonotype was seen many times. It lacks a known antigen. Base qualities are not at hand, and no much larger clone is one base apart. The record originates from a study of identical twins (dated by TCRdb to about 2016). Background on the whole study: The study deep-sequenced TCR alpha and beta repertoires from monozygotic twins, unrelated adults of various ages and cord blood to test whether fetal clonotypes persist. To rule out contamination, replicate twin experiments were performed at different times with different library preparation protocols. Overall study results and their limits: Abundant cord blood beta clonotypes had fewer insertions, young adult naive repertoires showed a similar but weaker trend, and memory repertoires showed no such trend. In monozygotic twins, recombination models systematically underestimated out-of-frame TCR alpha sharing, but the models matched the sharing seen between unrelated individuals. Invariant T cells such as MAIT and iNKT could partly confound zero-insertion analyses, though diverse VJ usage argued against this for most clonotypes. Conclusions relied on cross-sectional statistical analysis, since the same donors could not be followed over many years. Excess twin sharing in beta out-of-frame sequences was weaker because fewer shared sequences lowered the signal-to-noise ratio. Compared with coincidental sharing between unrelated individuals, out-of-frame TCR alpha sequences shared between twins showed an excess of sequences with low generation probability.

Every donor in the study was a healthy Caucasian. Three pairs of female monozygotic twins, all aged roughly 18 to 30 years, made up the twin cohort. CD4+ and CD8+ T cell populations were isolated with positive isolation kits from Invitrogen. Receptor libraries were prepared by 5' RACE. This sample was sequenced with an Illumina HiSeq 2000. A universal primer binding site was added through template switching, and the final cDNA carried a unique molecular identifier so that TCR cDNA molecules could be counted accurately. Specific primers in the conserved constant-segment region were used to synthesize first-strand cDNA for TCR alpha and beta chains. To control for contamination, every cDNA library was double barcoded, receiving both a SMART-Mk sample barcode and Illumina barcodes. TruSeq adapter sequences, together with Illumina sample barcodes, were added in two successive PCR steps. The TCR alpha and beta cDNA libraries were sequenced on the Illumina HiSeq platform using custom primers. The study's own analysis went as follows. MiGEC processed the raw reads to extract unique molecular identifiers, while MiXCR was used to determine the CDR3 positions. For each individual, recombination models were inferred using an EM algorithm with the repgenHMM and IGoR tools. The tcR package in R was used for shared clonotype analysis, with sharing normalized by the product of cloneset sizes. To study raw recombination without the effects of thymic and clonal selection, out-of-frame nonproductive sequences were analyzed. The public reads were quality trimmed at Q25 with fastp and then assembled into clones with MiXCR by TCRdb, keeping productive beta chains. One record per CDR3 amino acid sequence lists the most common genes and DNA. TCRdb, rather than the study authors, made the V and J calls. This sample gives 450,000 or so distinct CDR3 sequences in total; roughly an eighth of them show up just once. About 0.97% of the sample belongs to the ten largest clones.

V drops 10 bases and J drops 6 bases, leaving 18 bases in between. CDR1 and CDR2, looked up from the germline V gene, are ENHRY and SYGVKD. The CDR3, from cysteine to phenylalanine, totals 13 residues. The only DNA kept is the CDR3, 39 bases in frame from the first base. This sample also belongs to another study, concerning yellow fever vaccine responses in identical twins. The other study reports the following: According to the authors, the vaccine-induced T cell response in identical twins seemed to be partly convergent and partly specific to each individual. The study precisely tracked vaccine-responding T cell clones in identical twins.

This TCR was recovered from a woman younger than 30 in good health. Here the chain combines TRBV10-3 and TRBJ1-1, and possibly TRBD1, on 5 matching bases. Sequenced sample: CD4+ T cells sorted from blood. The DNA sequence is as follows: TGTGCCACCAACATGGGGCAGGGCCCTGAAGCTTTCTTT. Its protein reads: CATNMGQGPEAFF.